The entry below describes one T cell receptor (beta chain). Antigen unknown. Libraries were prepared by immunoSEQ multiplex PCR; TCRdb keeps only in-frame clonotypes and omits some of them. The profile shows 95,000 to 150,000 clones, approximately 90% of them singletons. These data belong to a study of radiotherapy plus CTLA-4 blockade in lung cancer. Background on the study: An objective response was seen in about 18% of patients, and disease control in more than 25%. Study observations and caveats: The study found tumor-derived TCR clones expanded in blood after radiotherapy plus ipilimumab.

The study treated chemo-refractory metastatic non-small-cell lung cancer patients with focal radiation plus ipilimumab CTLA-4 blockade. Germline CDR1 and CDR2: MNHNS and SASEGT. CDR3 length equals 13 residues. Trimming at V came to 7 bases and at J to 0 bases, leaving 1 base not matched to a gene. The chain is built from TRBV6-1 and TRBJ2-3, with 7 bases identical to TRBD2. The sequences come from peripheral blood, collected from a patient treated with radiotherapy plus ipilimumab. The receptor comes from a human donor with non-small cell lung cancer that progressed on radiotherapy plus ipilimumab. CDR3 nucleotide sequence: TGTGCCAGCACTAGCGGAAGCACAGATACGCAGTATTTT. Translation gives CASTSGSTDTQYF.